These T cell receptor beta chains were read from a single sample in a study of T cells expressing NK-cell markers. TCRdb reanalyzed the 5' RACE reads, giving one entry per CDR3 protein sequence and no DNA. The listing records a few hundred thousand distinct CDR3 sequences. Specimen: blood T cells: a sorted CD56 or NKG2C T cell subset, CD4+ or CD8+ T cells, or bulk PBMC T cells (not recorded which). The receptors were sampled from a man younger than 35 in good health. CDR3s include the opening cysteine and the closing phenylalanine or tryptophan.

CDR3aa: CASSYWLAGGNEQFF
v_gene: TRBV6-5
j_gene: TRBJ2-1

CDR3aa: CASSSRRGTGLEKLFF
v_gene: TRBV7-9
j_gene: TRBJ1-4

CDR3aa: CSVEWGGMNTGELFF
v_gene: TRBV29-1
j_gene: TRBJ2-2

CDR3aa: CASSLESMWAGELFF
v_gene: TRBV5-5
j_gene: TRBJ2-2

CDR3aa: CASSPRQGARAADTQYF
v_gene: TRBV7-2
j_gene: TRBJ2-3

CDR3aa: CASSLKELAGGNEQFF
v_gene: TRBV7-2
j_gene: TRBJ2-1

CDR3aa: CASSRVEDTQYF
v_gene: TRBV12-3/TRBV12-4
j_gene: TRBJ2-3

CDR3aa: CASSLGPPNTEAFF
v_gene: TRBV11-2
j_gene: TRBJ1-1

CDR3aa: CASSLDPSGGETQYF
v_gene: TRBV19
j_gene: TRBJ2-5

CDR3aa: CASRERTSSAYEQYF
v_gene: TRBV5-1
j_gene: TRBJ2-7

CDR3aa: CASSLFDPRGEQFF
v_gene: TRBV7-2
j_gene: TRBJ2-1

CDR3aa: CASSFPSGLITDTQYF
v_gene: TRBV5-5
j_gene: TRBJ2-3

CDR3aa: CASSLMRLSNEKLFF
v_gene: TRBV28
j_gene: TRBJ1-4

CDR3aa: CASSSGLAGGESYEQYF
v_gene: TRBV5-1
j_gene: TRBJ2-7

CDR3aa: CAMRGDQHTQYF
v_gene: TRBV10-3
j_gene: TRBJ2-3

CDR3aa: CASSLTEWVTDTQYF
v_gene: TRBV12-3/TRBV12-4
j_gene: TRBJ2-3

CDR3aa: CAILSYRKYGYTF
v_gene: TRBV12-3/TRBV12-4
j_gene: TRBJ1-2

CDR3aa: CASSPQRTAKETQYF
v_gene: TRBV18
j_gene: TRBJ2-5

CDR3aa: CASSWVAGAYEQYF
v_gene: TRBV27
j_gene: TRBJ2-7

CDR3aa: CASSLSVGQTNTQYF
v_gene: TRBV12-3/TRBV12-4
j_gene: TRBJ2-3

CDR3aa: CASSPDRVSSNYGYTF
v_gene: TRBV7-2
j_gene: TRBJ1-2

CDR3aa: CSVAGHLLAEQYF
v_gene: TRBV29-1
j_gene: TRBJ2-7

CDR3aa: CATSDESGVNEQFF
v_gene: TRBV24-1
j_gene: TRBJ2-1